This T cell receptor (beta chain) came from a study of blood T cell repertoires in COVID-19. Overall study context: Samples came from the United States, Italy and Spain, spanning acute and convalescent COVID-19. From T cells, B-cell-depleted T cells, or PBMCs came the material, which was cDNA or gDNA.

As originally analysed: Estimation of nucleated cell counts was performed using reference gene primer amplification. The protocol was immunoSEQ multiplex PCR, while the TCRdb copy is restricted to in-frame clones and leaves out a portion. The V and J calls and clone size were taken over from that table, and D and trimming were inferred from the DNA. The table includes 200,000 or so clones, 65% to 85% detected once. Sequenced sample: peripheral blood. The receptor was derived from a woman aged 30 to 39 with acute or convalescent COVID-19.

DNA of the CDR3: TGCAGCGGCGGGGCTACCTCCCAAGAGACCCAGTACTTC. Protein: CSGGATSQETQYF. The chain employs TRBV29-1 and TRBJ2-5; possible D gene TRBD2, 6 bases. Germline-derived CDR1 and CDR2 are SQVTM and ANQGSEA. This CDR3 spans 13 amino acids. V was trimmed by 7 bases and J by 1 base, leaving 13 bases between them.